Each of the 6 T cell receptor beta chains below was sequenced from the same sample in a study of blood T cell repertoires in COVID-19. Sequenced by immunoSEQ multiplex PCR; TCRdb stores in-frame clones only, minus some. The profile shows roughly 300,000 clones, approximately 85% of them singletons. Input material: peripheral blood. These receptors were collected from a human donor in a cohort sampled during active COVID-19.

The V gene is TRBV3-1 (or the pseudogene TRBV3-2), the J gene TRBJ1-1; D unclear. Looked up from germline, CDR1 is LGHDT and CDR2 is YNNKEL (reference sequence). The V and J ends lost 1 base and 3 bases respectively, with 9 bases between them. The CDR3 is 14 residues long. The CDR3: CASSQGTIHTEAFF. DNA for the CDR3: TGTGCCAGCAGCCAAGGCACTATCCACACTGAAGCTTTCTTT.

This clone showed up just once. The CDR3 coding sequence is TGTGCCAGCAGTTTCGGACAGGGGGCAGGAAAACTGTTTTTT. Encoded protein: CASSFGQGAGKLFF. This chain uses TRBV27 with TRBJ1-4, with 11 bases matching TRBD1. The CDR3 runs 14 residues. V trimming: 3 bases; J trimming: 10 bases; junction bases outside the gene matches: 4. Looked up from germline, CDR1 is MNHEY and CDR2 is SMNVEV (reference sequence).

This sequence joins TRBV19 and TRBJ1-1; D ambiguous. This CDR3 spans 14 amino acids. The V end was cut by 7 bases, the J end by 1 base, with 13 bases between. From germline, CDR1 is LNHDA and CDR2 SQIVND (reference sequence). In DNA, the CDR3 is TGTGCCAGTAAGGAGGCGCGAGGGAACACTGAAGCTTTCTTT. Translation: CASKEARGNTEAFF.

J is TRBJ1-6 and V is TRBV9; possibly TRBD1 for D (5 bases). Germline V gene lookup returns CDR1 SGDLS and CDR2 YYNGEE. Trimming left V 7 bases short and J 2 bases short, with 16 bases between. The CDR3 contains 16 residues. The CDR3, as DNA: TGTGCCAGCGCTAAGACTCAGGGCACCTATAATTCACCCCTCCACTTT. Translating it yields CASAKTQGTYNSPLHF.

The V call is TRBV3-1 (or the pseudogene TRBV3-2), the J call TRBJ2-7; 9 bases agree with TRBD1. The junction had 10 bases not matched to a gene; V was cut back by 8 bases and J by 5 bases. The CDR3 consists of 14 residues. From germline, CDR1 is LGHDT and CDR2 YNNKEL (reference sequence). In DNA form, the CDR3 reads TGTGCCAGCCAGGACAGGGGCGTTCTCGACGAGCAGTACTTC. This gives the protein CASQDRGVLDEQYF.

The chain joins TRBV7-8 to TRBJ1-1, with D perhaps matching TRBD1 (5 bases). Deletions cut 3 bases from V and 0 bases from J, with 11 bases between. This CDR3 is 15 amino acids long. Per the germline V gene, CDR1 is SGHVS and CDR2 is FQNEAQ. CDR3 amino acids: CASSFSQGMNTEAFF. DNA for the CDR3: TGTGCCAGCAGCTTCAGCCAGGGCATGAACACTGAAGCTTTCTTT.